The present TCR beta chain was sequenced within a study of response to subunit inactivated influenza vaccine. Study-wide findings and caveats: It was suggested by the authors that few new T cells are recruited by each seasonal influenza vaccination.

This clonotype was picked up many times. The target antigen is unknown. The CDR3 has 15 residues. Per germline, CDR1 ENHRY and CDR2 SYGVKD. The V segment lost 0 bases and the J segment 9 bases; nucleotides outside the gene matches: 7. Each CDR3 protein is one row after TCRdb ran MiXCR on the RT-PCR reads. The data hold around 480,000 distinct CDR3 sequences, with roughly 9.7% observed a single time. Sequenced material: PBMCs from blood, taken 45 days after vaccination. The origin of this receptor is a man aged 50-59 years who received an inactivated influenza vaccine. This sequence joins TRBV10-3 and TRBJ2-1; 8 nucleotides agree with TRBD2. CDR3 in amino acids: CAISESGTLAGEQFF. The DNA for the CDR3 is TGTGCCATCAGTGAGTCCGGGACGCTAGCGGGTGAGCAGTTCTTC.